Sequencing of this T cell receptor (beta chain) was carried out in a study of blood T cell repertoires in COVID-19. The assay was immunoSEQ multiplex PCR, and TCRdb's table has in-frame clones only and misses some. The sample includes approximately 390,000 clones, about 83% of them seen just once. Across about two dozen US areas, participants ranged in age from roughly 18 to 89 years. The CDR3 extends over 16 amino acids. Unmatched junction bases numbered 12, after V lost 6 bases and J lost 2 bases. Germline CDR1 is KGHSH and CDR2 is LQKENI. Sequencing used PBMCs or T cells enriched from blood (not recorded which). This receptor was identified in a woman aged 45 to 65 who had recovered from COVID-19. The chain is built from TRBV18 and TRBJ1-2; TRBD1 agrees at 7 bases. As DNA, the CDR3 is TGTGCCAGCTCCCAATCTATAGGCAGGGGGAACTATGGCTACACCTTC. This translates into CASSQSIGRGNYGYTF.